The present entry profiles one TCR beta chain with its context. Libraries were prepared by immunoSEQ multiplex PCR; TCRdb keeps only in-frame clonotypes and omits some of them. This table holds approximately 120,000 clones, 84% found once. This record comes from a study of cytotoxic CD8 clonotypes in ibrutinib-treated CLL. Study summary: About 24 partial and 2 complete responses; at median approximately 68 months, approximately 14 remitted, roughly twelve progressed.

The CDR3 spans 15 residues. Germline CDR1 and CDR2: SGHRS and YFSETQ. V was pared by 0 bases and J by 5 bases, with 11 bases between. The V gene is TRBV5-1, the J gene TRBJ2-2; no clear D. The source was PBMCs, collected after 24 months of ibrutinib treatment. This sequence originates from a human donor with chronic lymphocytic leukemia. The CDR3 bases are TGCGCCAGCAGCTTGGACACGGCGGTAACCGGGGAGCTGTTTTTT. Amino acid sequence: CASSLDTAVTGELFF.